This T cell receptor beta chain is drawn from a study of T cell repertoires in cytomegalovirus infection. MiXCR, run by TCRdb on the reads, gives a single entry per CDR3 protein. This table has some 150,000 distinct CDR3 sequences, about 6.1% appearing once. This clonotype was observed a few times. The specimen was PBMCs. This TCR derives from a human donor in good health (CMV status not recorded). Some clones in this sample may be carry-over from other donors' samples.

The CDR3 nucleotides are TGCAGCGTAGCGACAGTGGTCGGAAGCAATCAGCCCCAGCATTTT. Protein: CSVATVVGSNQPQHF. V gene TRBV29-1 combines with J gene TRBJ1-5; a weak D match, TRBD1 (5 bases). The CDR3 is made up of 15 amino acids. The V gene's germline CDR1 is SQVTM and CDR2 ANQGSEA. Trimming cost V 6 bases and J 1 base, with 16 bases left between them. Using reference TRBV29-1 and TRBJ1-5 for the parts outside the CDR3, the full variable domain is SAVISQKPSRDICQRGTSLTIQCQVDSQVTMMFWYRQQPGQSLTLIATANQGSEATYESGFVIDKFPISRPNLTFSTLTVSNMSPEDSSIYLCSVATVVGSNQPQHFGDGTRLSIL.